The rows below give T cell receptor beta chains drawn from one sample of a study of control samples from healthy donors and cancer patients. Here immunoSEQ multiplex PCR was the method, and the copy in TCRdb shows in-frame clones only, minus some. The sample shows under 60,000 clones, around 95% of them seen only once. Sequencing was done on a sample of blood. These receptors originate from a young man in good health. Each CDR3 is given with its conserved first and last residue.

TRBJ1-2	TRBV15	CATSRLGLHYTF
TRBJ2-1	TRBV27	CASSLMEKQFF
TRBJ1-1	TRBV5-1	CASSLVPSRTEAFF
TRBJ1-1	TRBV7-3	CASSSDRDTEAFF
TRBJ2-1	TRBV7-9	CASSRPDYNEQFF
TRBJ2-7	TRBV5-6	CASSLAALPYEQYF
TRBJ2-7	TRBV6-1	CASSEADTGSYEQYF
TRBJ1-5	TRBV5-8	CASSLGQPQHF
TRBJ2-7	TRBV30	CAWSSNSYEQYF
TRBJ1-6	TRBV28	CASSSGTGSGLGNSPLHF
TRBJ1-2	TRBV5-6	CASSLDTAFYGYTF
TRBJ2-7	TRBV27	CASRFSGAYEQYF
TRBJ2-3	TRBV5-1	CASSRDLHTDTQYF
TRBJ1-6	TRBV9	CASSPQTGGGSPLHF
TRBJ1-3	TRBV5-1	CASSLGGQGHENTIYF
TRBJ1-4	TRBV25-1	CASSEVGSRAATNEKLFF
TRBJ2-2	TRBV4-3	CASSQDTGGNTGELFF
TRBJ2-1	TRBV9	CASSRVGGQGNEQFF
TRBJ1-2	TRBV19	CASSILGRDGYTF
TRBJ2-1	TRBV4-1	CASSQGAGTSAYNEQFF
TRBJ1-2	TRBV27	CASGLTGESYTF
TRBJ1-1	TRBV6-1	CASSEATGGFVDTEAFF
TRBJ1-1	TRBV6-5	CASSITLGRSAEAFF
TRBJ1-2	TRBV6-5	CASRVPSSMGGYTF
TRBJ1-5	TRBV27	CASSARGSNQPQHF
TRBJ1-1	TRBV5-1	CASSRRVNTEAFF
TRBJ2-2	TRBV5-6	CASSLVGGLRELFF
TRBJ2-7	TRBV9	CASSADRGGTYEQYF
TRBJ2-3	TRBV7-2	CASSLRNSGVGPDTQYF
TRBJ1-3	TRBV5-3	CARSGGHRDRGYSGNTIYF
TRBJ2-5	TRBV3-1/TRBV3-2	CASSQDLELGRETQYF
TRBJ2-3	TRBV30	CAWSEQEYTGASTDTQYF
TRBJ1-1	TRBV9	CASSWDPGTEAFF
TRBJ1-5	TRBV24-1	CATSGVNQPQHF
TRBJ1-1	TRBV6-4	CASSDPRGGRAFF
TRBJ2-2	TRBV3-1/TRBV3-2	CASSPRTGTSPGELFF
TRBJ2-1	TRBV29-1	CSGPLWAWRSYNEQFF
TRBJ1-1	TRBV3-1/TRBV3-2	CASSDRGSNTEAFF
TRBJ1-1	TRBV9	CASSAGHVNTEAFF
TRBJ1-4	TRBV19	CASSIGQMKLFF
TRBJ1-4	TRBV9	CASSVGVGGESEKLFF
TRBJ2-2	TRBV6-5	CASTTHPETGELFF
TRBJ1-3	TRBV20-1	CSLGWENTIYF
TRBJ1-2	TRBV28	CASSFRGAYGYTF
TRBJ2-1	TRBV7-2	CASSLAVVNEQFF
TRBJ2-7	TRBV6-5	CASRGQSSYEQYF